Listed below are T cell receptor beta chains from one sample, sequenced in a study of blood T cell repertoires in COVID-19. Clones were read by immunoSEQ multiplex PCR, and TCRdb kept only the in-frame ones, dropping some. Of about 290,000 clones detected, approximately 80% appear once; the ten largest clones hold around 4.2%. The specimen was peripheral blood. These receptors were collected from a woman between 50 and 59 years old with active or convalescent COVID-19. CDR3s leave out the opening cysteine and the closing phenylalanine or tryptophan.

TRBV19,ASSLWRRDYGYT
TRBV19,AAAQGALSNQPQH
TRBV6-1,ASSAGTGATKLTQY
TRBV27,ASSFLAGGSYEQY
TRBV7-9,ASSLGVGGDYGYT
TRBV3-1/TRBV3-2,ASSQVYRVKDEKLF
TRBV5-1,ASSLQGTGNTIY
TRBV5-1,ASSTRQGRDYGYT
TRBV5-4,ASSLGTSSYEQY
TRBV12-5,ASGFTGGRNIQY
TRBV28,ASSISGRAYEQF
TRBV7-7,ASSLQGHQNTEAF
TRBV7-2,ASSPQTGVDEQF
TRBV19,ASSMKNTLGSSYNSPLH
TRBV5-1,ASSHLGQGHYGYT
TRBV18,ASSPQGASGNTIY
TRBV4-1,ASSQGPGSGNQPQH
TRBV18,ASSPQTGEAF
TRBV19,ASSRRTGVVEAF
TRBV2,ASSESGYSGNTIY
TRBV28,ASSFYYIGQGEFNEQF
TRBV7-6,ASSPSSNQPQH
TRBV18,ASSPSPPSGNTIY
TRBV7-2,ASSLDWLAGPWY
TRBV19,ASTAYHSYEQY
TRBV5-6,ASSFSGEEAF
TRBV28,ASTGQGRITEAF
TRBV29-1,SVEVSGANTGELF
TRBV7-9,ASSFGLGGYT
TRBV10-1,ASRLQGPNYGYT
TRBV2,ASSVEAGKYNEQF
TRBV5-4,ASTLGIGQGHTDTQY
TRBV11-2,ASSLEASGYSPLH
TRBV2,ASSEGAQYNYGYT
TRBV28,ASSSSPGQGQKLF
TRBV30,AWTYAGGLETQY
TRBV15,ATSREQQSNQPQH
TRBV27,ASSFRGYGQPQH
TRBV7-2,ASSFQGAERAETQY
TRBV5-1,ASSHRSSGGAYEQY
TRBV28,ASSLPGGNTEAF
TRBV18,ASSRQGEGSPLH
TRBV6-5,ASSYSGGYDGYT
TRBV28,ASSSRTEPNQPQH
TRBV12-2,ASRLENPGVSGNTIY
TRBV28,ASRQGDRGPWARNQPQH
TRBV7-9,ASSRTSGEYNEQF
TRBV3-1/TRBV3-2,ASSQDGWLANEQF